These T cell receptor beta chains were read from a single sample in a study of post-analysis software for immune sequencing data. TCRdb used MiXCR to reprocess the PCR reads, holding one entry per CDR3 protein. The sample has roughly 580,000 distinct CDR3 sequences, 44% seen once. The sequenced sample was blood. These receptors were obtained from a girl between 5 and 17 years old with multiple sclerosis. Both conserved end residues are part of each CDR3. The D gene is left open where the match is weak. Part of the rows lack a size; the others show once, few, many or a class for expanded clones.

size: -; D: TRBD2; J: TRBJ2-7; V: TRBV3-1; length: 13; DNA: TGTGCCAGCAGTCGGGGGGACCGTTACGAGCAGTACTTC; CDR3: CASSRGDRYEQYF
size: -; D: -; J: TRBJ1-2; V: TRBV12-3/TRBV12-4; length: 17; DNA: TGTGCCAGCAGCGTACGGTCCCGGGGGGCAGGGGACTATGGCTACACCTTC; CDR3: CASSVRSRGAGDYGYTF
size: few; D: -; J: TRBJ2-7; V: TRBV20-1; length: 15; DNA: TGCAGTGCTAGGAAGACCGGGGGTTGGGGTGTGGAGCAGTACTTC; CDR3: CSARKTGGWGVEQYF
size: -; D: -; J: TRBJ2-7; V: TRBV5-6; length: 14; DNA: TGTGCCAGCAGCTTCTCCGGGCGAGAATACGAGCAGTACTTC; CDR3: CASSFSGREYEQYF
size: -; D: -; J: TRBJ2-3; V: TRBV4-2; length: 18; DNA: TGTGCCAGCAGCCAAGAGTTCGTGAGGGGCTCGGGCGGGTATACGCAGTATTTT; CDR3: CASSQEFVRGSGGYTQYF
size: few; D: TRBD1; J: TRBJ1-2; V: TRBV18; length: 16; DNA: TGTGCCAGCTCACCACAAATGACAGGGGGTGAACGAGGCTACACCTTC; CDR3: CASSPQMTGGERGYTF
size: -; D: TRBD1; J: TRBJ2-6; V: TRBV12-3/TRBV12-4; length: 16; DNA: TGTGCCAGCAGTAGGACAGGGGTAGTTGGGGCCAACGTCCTGACTTTC; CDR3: CASSRTGVVGANVLTF
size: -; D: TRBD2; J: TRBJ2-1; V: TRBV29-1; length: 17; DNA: TGCAGCGTTGAAGGGAGGTCAGGACTAGCGGGACACAATGAGCAGTTCTTC; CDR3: CSVEGRSGLAGHNEQFF
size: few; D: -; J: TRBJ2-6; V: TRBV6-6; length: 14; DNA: TGTGCCAGCAGTTACGAACCTGGGGCCAACGTCCTGACTTTC; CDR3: CASSYEPGANVLTF
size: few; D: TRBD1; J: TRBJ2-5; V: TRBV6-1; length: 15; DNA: TGTGCCAGCAGCGCGGGACAGGGAGTGGGGGAGACCCAGTACTTC; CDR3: CASSAGQGVGETQYF
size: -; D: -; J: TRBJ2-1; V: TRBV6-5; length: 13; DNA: TGTGCCAGCAGCGGGACGGCGGGGAATGAGCAGTTCTTC; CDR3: CASSGTAGNEQFF
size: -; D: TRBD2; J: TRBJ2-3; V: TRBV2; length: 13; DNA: TGTGCCAGCAGTGAACTAGCGGGGGTTACGCAGTATTTT; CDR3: CASSELAGVTQYF
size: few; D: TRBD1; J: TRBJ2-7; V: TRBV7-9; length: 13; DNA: TGTGCCAGCAGCTTCCGGGACAGCCTTGAGCAGTACTTC; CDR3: CASSFRDSLEQYF
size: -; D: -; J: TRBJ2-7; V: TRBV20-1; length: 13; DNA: TGCAGTGCTATTTTGGACAGCTCCTACGAGCAGTACTTC; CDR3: CSAILDSSYEQYF
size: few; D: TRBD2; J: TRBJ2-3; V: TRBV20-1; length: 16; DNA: TGCAGTGCTAGAGTAGGTAGCGGGAGCCGCACAGATACGCAGTATTTT; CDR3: CSARVGSGSRTDTQYF
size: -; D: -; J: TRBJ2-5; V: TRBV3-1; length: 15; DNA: TGTGCCAGCAGCCAAGATAACACCCCACAAGAGACCCAGTACTTC; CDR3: CASSQDNTPQETQYF
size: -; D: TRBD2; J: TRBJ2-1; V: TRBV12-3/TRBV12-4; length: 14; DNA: TGTGCCAGCAGTTTACGAAGCGGGGCGGGGGAGCAGTTCTTC; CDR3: CASSLRSGAGEQFF
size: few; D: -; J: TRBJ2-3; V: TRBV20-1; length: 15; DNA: TGCAGTGCTAGAGATCTCCATTGGTCCACAGATACGCAGTATTTT; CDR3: CSARDLHWSTDTQYF
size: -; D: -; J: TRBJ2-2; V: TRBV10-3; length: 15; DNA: TGTGCCATCAGTGCTTTCGGAATGAACACCGGGGAGCTGTTTTTT; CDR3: CAISAFGMNTGELFF
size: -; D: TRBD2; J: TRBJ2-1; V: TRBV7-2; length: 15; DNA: TGTGCCAGCAGCTATGGACTAGCGGGGTACAATGAGCAGTTCTTC; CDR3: CASSYGLAGYNEQFF
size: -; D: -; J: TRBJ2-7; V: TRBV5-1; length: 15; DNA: TGCGCCAGCAGCTTGGGAGGACTGCTTGTCCACGAGCAGTACTTC; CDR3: CASSLGGLLVHEQYF